These 11 T cell receptor beta chains were all obtained from the same sample, sequenced in a study of blood T cell repertoires in COVID-19. Sequenced by immunoSEQ multiplex PCR; TCRdb stores in-frame clones only, minus some. Altogether some 140,000 clones are present, 65% to 80% being singletons, with the ten largest covering roughly 3.6%. Sequencing input: peripheral blood. Every receptor here comes from a man aged 55-75 years with acute or convalescent COVID-19.

V usage is TRBV27 and J usage is TRBJ1-6; TRBD1 matches at 7 bases. Trimming took 10 bases from V and 7 from J; bases not matched to a gene: 10. CDR3 size: 14 residues. In germline, CDR1 is MNHEY, CDR2 SMNVEV (reference sequence). The CDR3 nucleotides read TGTGCCACCCGACAGGGAGGTTGGAATTCACCCCTCCACTTT. Translation gives CATRQGGWNSPLHF.

The chain has TRBV28 and TRBJ1-2, with D possibly TRBD1 on 5 matching bases. The germline gives CDR1 MDHEN, CDR2 SYDVKM. There are 14 residues in the CDR3. Deletions cut 3 bases from V and 5 bases from J, with 13 bases between. CDR3 sequence: CASSLEGLRYGYTF. In nucleotides, the CDR3 is TGTGCCAGCAGTTTGGAGGGGCTTCGGTATGGCTACACCTTC.

The gene calls are TRBV5-6 and TRBJ1-1; D is possibly TRBD1 (6 bases). Germline V gene lookup returns CDR1 SGHDT and CDR2 YYEEEE. The CDR3 consists of 14 residues. V was clipped by 6 bases and J by 0 bases, with 12 bases between them. The CDR3: CASTGDLMNTEAFF. CDR3 DNA sequence: TGTGCCAGCACAGGGGATCTAATGAACACTGAAGCTTTCTTT.

This rearrangement joins TRBV10-3 to TRBJ2-7; 7 bases agree with TRBD2. Trimming removed 10 bases from V and 0 bases from J; junction bases left unmatched: 6. The germline CDR1 and CDR2 sequences are ENHRY and SYGVKD. This CDR3 spans 13 amino acids. CDR3 DNA sequence: TGTGCCACCATGAGCGGGGTCTCCTACGAGCAGTACTTC. It is translated as CATMSGVSYEQYF.

V usage is TRBV6-1 and J usage is TRBJ1-1, with D uncertain. Trimming left V 3 bases short and J 0 bases short, with 11 bases between. Per the germline V gene, CDR1 is MNHNS and CDR2 is SASEGT. The CDR3 is 15 amino acids. In DNA, the CDR3 is TGTGCCAGCAGTGAGACCGGACTGATGAACACTGAAGCTTTCTTT. As protein: CASSETGLMNTEAFF.

CDR3 nucleotide sequence: TGCGCCAGCAGCTTGGGAGGGACTAACACCGGGGAGCTGTTTTTT. Translation: CASSLGGTNTGELFF. J is TRBJ2-2 and V is TRBV5-1; a possible D gene is TRBD2 (6 bases). Germline-derived CDR1 and CDR2 are SGHRS and YFSETQ. This CDR3 has 15 amino acids. Deletions cut 0 bases from V and 2 bases from J, with 8 bases between.

This clone has ten or more counts. The rearrangement uses TRBV28 and TRBJ1-1; D ambiguous. V lost 5 bases, J lost 1 base, and 8 bases lay in between. The CDR3 length is 13 residues. The germline CDR1 and CDR2 sequences are MDHEN and SYDVKM. In DNA, the CDR3 is TGTGCCAGCAGTGCGGTTAGGAACACTGAAGCTTTCTTT. This gives the protein CASSAVRNTEAFF. Complete variable domain (other parts from reference TRBV28 and TRBJ1-1): DVKVTQSSRYLVKRTGEKVFLECVQDMDHENMFWYRQDPGLGLRLIYFSYDVKMKEKGDIPEGYSVSREKKERFSLILESASTNQTSMYLCASSAVRNTEAFFGQGTRLTVV.

The rearrangement uses TRBV6-6 and TRBJ1-4; 10 positions agree with TRBD1. Unmatched junction bases numbered 9, after V lost 5 bases and J lost 0 bases. Germline-derived CDR1 and CDR2 are MNHNY and SVGAGI (reference sequence). The CDR3 has 18 amino acids. CDR3 sequence reads: CASSPGTGDYATNEKLFF. The CDR3 bases are TGTGCCAGCAGTCCCGGGACAGGGGACTATGCAACTAATGAAAAACTGTTTTTT.

The chain couples TRBV28 to TRBJ2-7; 7 bases match TRBD2. V trimming: 8 bases; J trimming: 3 bases; junction bases outside the gene matches: 10. This CDR3 has 14 amino acids. Looked up from germline, CDR1 is MDHEN and CDR2 is SYDVKM. The CDR3 spells CASSGGGSLYEQYF. The CDR3 nucleotides read TGTGCCAGCTCGGGGGGAGGGTCCCTCTACGAGCAGTACTTC. Full variable domain (outside the CDR3, taken from reference TRBV28 and TRBJ2-7): DVKVTQSSRYLVKRTGEKVFLECVQDMDHENMFWYRQDPGLGLRLIYFSYDVKMKEKGDIPEGYSVSREKKERFSLILESASTNQTSMYLCASSGGGSLYEQYFGPGTRLTVT.

This chain uses TRBV7-8 with TRBJ1-2; 7 positions match TRBD1. Germline CDR1 and CDR2: SGHVS and FQNEAQ. CDR3 size: 15 residues. V gave up 4 bases and J gave up 1 base; unmatched junction bases: 6. CDR3 DNA sequence: TGTGCCAGCAGCTCGGGAGACAGGGTTAACTATGGCTACACCTTC. It codes for CASSSGDRVNYGYTF.

The rearrangement joins TRBV19 to TRBJ2-3, with TRBD2 matching over 12 bases. Trimming cost V 3 bases and J 5 bases; bases outside gene matches: 3. This CDR3 comprises 15 residues. Germline CDR1 LNHDA, CDR2 SQIVND (reference sequence). CDR3 region: CASSIGLAGQDTQYF. In nucleotides, the CDR3 is TGTGCCAGTAGTATTGGACTAGCGGGACAAGATACGCAGTATTTT.